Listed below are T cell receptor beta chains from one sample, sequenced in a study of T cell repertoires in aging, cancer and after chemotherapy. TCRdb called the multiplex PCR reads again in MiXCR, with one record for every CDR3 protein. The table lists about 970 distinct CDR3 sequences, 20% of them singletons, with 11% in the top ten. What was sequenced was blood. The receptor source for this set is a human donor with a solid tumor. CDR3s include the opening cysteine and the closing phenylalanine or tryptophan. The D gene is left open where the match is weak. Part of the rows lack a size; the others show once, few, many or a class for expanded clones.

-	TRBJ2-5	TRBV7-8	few	CASSDYPGPTGTQYF	TGTGCCAGCAGCGATTACCCGGGACCCACGGGGACCCAGTACTTC
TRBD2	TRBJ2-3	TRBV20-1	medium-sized	CSANNGGASTDTQYF	TGCAGTGCTAATAACGGGGGGGCTAGCACAGATACGCAGTATTTT
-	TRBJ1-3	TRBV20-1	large	CSARDLSGTGNTIYF	TGCAGTGCTAGAGATCTTTCAGGTACTGGAAACACCATATATTTT
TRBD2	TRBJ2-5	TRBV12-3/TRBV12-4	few	CASSPPGLAGARTQYF	TGTGCCAGCAGTCCCCCGGGACTAGCGGGGGCCCGGACCCAGTACTTC
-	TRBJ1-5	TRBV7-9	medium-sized	CASSLGGYSNQPQHF	TGTGCCAGCAGCTTAGGAGGTTATAGCAATCAGCCCCAGCATTTT
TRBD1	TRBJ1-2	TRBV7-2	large	CASSFPGQGFGHGYTF	TGTGCCAGCAGCTTTCCAGGACAGGGTTTCGGACATGGCTACACCTTC
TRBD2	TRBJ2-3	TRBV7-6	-	CASSPGTSGARTDTQYF	TGTGCCAGCAGCCCCGGGACTAGCGGGGCCCGCACAGATACGCAGTATTTT
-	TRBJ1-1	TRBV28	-	CASSTVPGNTEAFF	TGTGCCAGCAGCACTGTCCCAGGAAACACTGAAGCTTTCTTT
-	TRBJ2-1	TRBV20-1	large	CSARLSGNEQFF	TGCAGTGCTAGGCTCTCCGGCAATGAGCAGTTCTTC
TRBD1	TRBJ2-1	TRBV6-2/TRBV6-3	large	CASSRQGSYNEQFF	TGTGCCAGCAGTCGACAGGGCTCCTACAATGAGCAGTTCTTC
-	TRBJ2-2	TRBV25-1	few	CASSIAGSGIGELFF	TGTGCCAGCAGTATTGCAGGGTCAGGGATCGGGGAGCTGTTTTTT
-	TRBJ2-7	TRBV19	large	CASSRSGLGSYEQYF	TGTGCCAGTAGCCGTTCGGGACTTGGCTCCTACGAGCAGTACTTC
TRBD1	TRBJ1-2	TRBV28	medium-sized	CASRRFDRGSGYTF	TGTGCCAGCAGACGGTTTGACAGGGGAAGCGGCTACACCTTC
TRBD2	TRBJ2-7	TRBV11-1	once	CASSSGLAGSYEQYF	TGTGCCAGCAGCTCCGGGCTAGCGGGGTCCTACGAGCAGTACTTC
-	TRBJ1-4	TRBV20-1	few	CSARGVNEKLFF	TGCAGTGCTAGAGGGGTAAATGAAAAACTGTTTTTT
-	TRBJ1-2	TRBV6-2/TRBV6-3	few	CASSHPTTANYGYTF	TGTGCCAGCAGCCACCCGACGACAGCTAACTATGGCTACACCTTC
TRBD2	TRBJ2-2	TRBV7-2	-	CASRGAGGSGELFF	TGTGCCAGCAGGGGAGCGGGGGGGTCCGGGGAGCTGTTTTTT
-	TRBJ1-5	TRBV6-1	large	CASSGAGKANQPQHF	TGTGCCAGCAGTGGGGCAGGGAAGGCGAATCAGCCCCAGCATTTT
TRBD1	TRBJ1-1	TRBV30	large	CAWSREGTGEAFF	TGTGCCTGGAGTCGAGAGGGGACAGGAGAAGCTTTCTTT
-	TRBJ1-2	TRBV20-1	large	CSAVLGTAYGYTF	TGCAGTGCTGTCCTTGGGACTGCTTATGGCTACACCTTC
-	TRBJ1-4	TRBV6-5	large	CASSSPGPPQATNEKLFF	TGTGCCAGCAGTTCCCCCGGCCCACCACAGGCAACTAATGAAAAACTGTTTTTT
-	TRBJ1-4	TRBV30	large	CAWSIHGGPLFF	TGTGCCTGGAGTATACACGGGGGTCCCCTGTTTTTT
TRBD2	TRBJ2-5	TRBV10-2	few	CASSYSGGAGETQYF	TGCGCCAGCAGTTATAGCGGGGGGGCCGGAGAGACCCAGTACTTC
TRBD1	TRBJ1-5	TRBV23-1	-	CASLRDSLNGSNQPQHF	TGCGCCTCCCTCAGGGACAGCCTGAATGGGAGCAATCAGCCCCAGCATTTT
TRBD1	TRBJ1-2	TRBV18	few	CASSQNPGQGAANYGYTF	TGTGCCAGCTCACAAAACCCGGGACAGGGGGCCGCTAACTATGGCTACACCTTC
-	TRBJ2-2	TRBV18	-	CASSRGQGDTGELFF	TGTGCCAGCTCACGGGGACAAGGGGATACCGGGGAGCTGTTTTTT
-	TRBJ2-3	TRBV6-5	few	CASSYTAVSTDTQYF	TGTGCCAGCAGTTACACGGCGGTGAGCACAGATACGCAGTATTTT
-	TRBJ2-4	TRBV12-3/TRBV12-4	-	CASSLYKGDIQYF	TGTGCCAGCAGTCTCTACAAGGGCGACATTCAGTACTTC
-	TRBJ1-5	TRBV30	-	CAWSPGGQPQHF	TGTGCCTGGAGTCCCGGGGGTCAGCCCCAGCATTTT
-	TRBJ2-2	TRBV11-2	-	CASSEEINTGELFF	TGTGCCAGCAGTGAAGAAATAAACACCGGGGAGCTGTTTTTT
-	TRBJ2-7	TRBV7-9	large	CASSQDSYEQYF	TGTGCCAGCAGCCAAGACAGCTACGAGCAGTACTTC
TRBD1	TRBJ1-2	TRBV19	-	CASSPDRDGNYGYTF	TGTGCCAGTAGCCCAGACAGGGACGGCAACTATGGCTACACCTTC